These 13 T cell receptor beta chains came from one sample sequenced in a study of cytomegalovirus exposure and HLA in healthy donors. The protocol was immunoSEQ multiplex PCR, while the TCRdb copy is restricted to in-frame clones and leaves out a portion. The data show around 400,000 clones, 75% to 90% seen once. Sequences were obtained from PBMCs. Receptors originate from a woman in her late teens or twenties in good health and CMV-seronegative.

V is TRBV6-5 and J is TRBJ1-2; 7 nucleotides agree with TRBD1. V shed 6 bases, J shed 6 bases, and the junction held 10 bases outside the gene matches. CDR1 and CDR2 (germline): MNHEY, SVGAGI. The CDR3 loop spans 14 amino acids. CDR3 in amino acids: CASRRDRGLNGYTF. As DNA, the CDR3 is TGTGCCAGCAGAAGGGACAGAGGATTGAATGGCTACACCTTC.

The rearrangement links TRBV13 to TRBJ2-2; the D is unclear. The ends were cut back, 5 bases at V and 1 base at J, with 14 bases in the middle. The CDR3 sequence is 16 residues long. Germline V gene sequence: CDR1 PRHDT, CDR2 FYEKMQ (reference sequence). The CDR3 nucleotides read TGTGCCAGCAGCGAACCAAGCTCCCTGAACACCGGGGAGCTGTTTTTT. Its protein product is CASSEPSSLNTGELFF.

The chain couples TRBV7-9 to TRBJ1-4, with D perhaps TRBD1 (5 bases). The length of the CDR3 is 16 residues. The V gene lost 6 bases and the J gene lost 8 bases, with 22 bases spanning the gap. The V gene's germline CDR1 is SEHNR and CDR2 FQNEAQ (reference sequence). CDR3 amino acids: CASRLHPGGEIEKLFF. CDR3 DNA sequence: TGTGCCAGCAGACTACATCCTGGGGGGGAGATAGAAAAACTGTTTTTT.

V is TRBV4-1 and J is TRBJ1-5; D remains ambiguous. Germline lookup yields CDR1 MGHRA and CDR2 YSYEKL. The CDR3 is 17 amino acids. Trimming took off 1 base at V and 0 bases at J, with 13 bases between the two ends. The CDR3 sequence is CASSQGPHGHSNQPQHF. The CDR3, as DNA: TGCGCCAGCAGCCAAGGCCCCCACGGTCATAGCAATCAGCCCCAGCATTTT.

The chain is built from TRBV30 and TRBJ2-5; D is possibly TRBD2 (6 bases). The germline V and J ends were trimmed by 2 bases and 8 bases, with 12 bases remaining between them. Germline values: CDR1 GTSNPN, CDR2 SVGIG (reference sequence). This CDR3 has 12 amino acids. In DNA form, the CDR3 reads TGTGCCTGGAGTCGGGCGGAGGGTACCCAGTACTTC. It is translated as CAWSRAEGTQYF.

The V gene is TRBV6-6, the J gene TRBJ2-1, with unresolved D. The CDR3 covers 14 residues. The ends were cut back, 7 bases at V and 1 base at J, with 11 bases in the middle. Per germline, CDR1 MNHNY and CDR2 SVGAGI (reference sequence). Here the CDR3 reads CASISGPSYNEQFF. CDR3 coding DNA: TGTGCCAGCATAAGTGGCCCGTCCTACAATGAGCAGTTCTTC.

This clone appeared a single time. This chain links TRBV11-2 with TRBJ2-1; TRBD2 matches at 7 bases. Germline CDR1 is SGHAT and CDR2 is FQNNGV. The CDR3 length is 16 residues. The V and J ends lost 5 bases and 2 bases, in that order; junction bases with no gene match: 9. This chain's CDR3 is CASSTLPSGPYNEQFF. In nucleotides, the CDR3 is TGTGCCAGCAGCACCCTTCCTAGCGGACCCTACAATGAGCAGTTCTTC.

The chain uses TRBV28 and TRBJ1-6; D unclear. The CDR3 loop spans 16 amino acids. Deletions cut 5 bases from V and 4 bases from J, with 15 bases between. Germline CDR1 reads MDHEN; CDR2 reads SYDVKM. The CDR3 here is CASSPPRQAYNSPLHF. CDR3 nucleotide sequence: TGTGCCAGCAGTCCCCCCCGACAAGCTTATAATTCACCCCTCCACTTT.

The chain has TRBV27 and TRBJ1-4; TRBD1 agrees at 7 bases. Germline loops: CDR1 MNHEY, CDR2 SMNVEV (reference sequence). The CDR3 extends over 15 amino acids. J lost 5 bases, V lost 4 bases, and 7 bases had no gene match. CDR3 sequence reads: CASSYLGQRNEKLFF. Written as DNA, the CDR3 is TGTGCCAGCAGTTATTTGGGACAGAGGAATGAAAAACTGTTTTTT.

The chain employs TRBV7-9 and TRBJ1-4; D is ambiguous. This CDR3 has 16 residues. Germline-derived CDR1 and CDR2 are SEHNR and FQNEAQ (reference sequence). Trimming pared 2 bases from V and 0 bases from J, leaving 10 bases between. CDR3 sequence (DNA): TGTGCCAGCAGCTTACCAGGACTTGCAACTAATGAAAAACTGTTTTTT. Its protein is CASSLPGLATNEKLFF.

Concerning this clone itself: Additional DNA sequences in this sample encode the identical CDR3. Written as DNA, the CDR3 is TGTGCCAGCAGCATCGAGCGGGACTCCTACGAGCAGTACTTC. Its translation is CASSIERDSYEQYF. The chain uses TRBV5-4 and TRBJ2-7; 7 bases are a match to TRBD2. The CDR3 contains 14 residues. The ends lost 4 bases at V and 0 bases at J; junction bases unmatched: 4. Germline assignment: CDR1 SGHNT and CDR2 YYREEE (reference sequence).

This sequence joins TRBV5-4 and TRBJ2-7, with TRBD1 identical over 8 bases. This CDR3 contains 15 residues. V shed 3 bases, J shed 3 bases, and the junction held 8 bases outside the gene matches. The germline CDR1 and CDR2 sequences are SGHNT and YYREEE (reference sequence). CDR3 in DNA: TGTGCCAGCAGCTCACAGGGGGGAAACTTCTACGAGCAGTACTTC. It codes for CASSSQGGNFYEQYF. Complete variable domain (other parts from reference TRBV5-4 and TRBJ2-7): ETGVTQSPTHLIKTRGQQVTLRCSSQSGHNTVSWYQQALGQGPQFIFQYYREEENGRGNFPPRFSGLQFPNYSSELNVNALELDDSALYLCASSSQGGNFYEQYFGPGTRLTVT.

The V and J genes are TRBV13 and TRBJ1-3; D gene ambiguous. Trimming took 3 bases from V and 3 from J, leaving 3 bases between them. Germline loops: CDR1 PRHDT, CDR2 FYEKMQ (reference sequence). The CDR3 runs to 12 residues. CDR3 in amino acids: CASSFLGNTIYF. The CDR3 nucleotides are TGTGCCAGCAGCTTCCTTGGAAACACCATATATTTT.